Detailed here is one TCR beta chain. The source of the sample is a study of T cell responses to AZD1222 COVID-19 vaccine. Per the germline V gene, CDR1 is MGHRA and CDR2 is YSYEKL. V lost 4 bases and J 4 bases, leaving 20 bases between the germline ends. This CDR3 is 18 amino acids long. Here immunoSEQ multiplex PCR was the method, and the copy in TCRdb shows in-frame clones only, minus some. This table holds tens of thousands of clones, under 95% found once. The J gene is TRBJ2-6, the V gene TRBV4-1; D may be TRBD1 or TRBD2 (5 bases each). This clonotype originated in an adult who received the AZD1222 COVID-19 vaccine. The specimen was peripheral blood, collected 28 days after the second AZD1222 dose. The CDR3 nucleotides are TGCGCCAGCAGCCCAACCGGGACGGACACGGCGGGGGCCAACGTCCTGACTTTC. Its protein product is CASSPTGTDTAGANVLTF.